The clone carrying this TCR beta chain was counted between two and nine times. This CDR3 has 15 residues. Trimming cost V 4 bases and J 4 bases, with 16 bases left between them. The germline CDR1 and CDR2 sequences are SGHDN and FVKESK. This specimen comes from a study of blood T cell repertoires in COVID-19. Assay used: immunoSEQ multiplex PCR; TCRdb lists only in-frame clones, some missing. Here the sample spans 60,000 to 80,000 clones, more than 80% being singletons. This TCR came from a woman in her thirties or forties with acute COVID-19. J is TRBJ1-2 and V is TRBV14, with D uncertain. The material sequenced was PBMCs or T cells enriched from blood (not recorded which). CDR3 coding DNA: TGTGCCAGCAGCCGTACAGTCGATATTGGCTATGGCTACACCTTC. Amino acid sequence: CASSRTVDIGYGYTF.